This record looks at one T cell receptor (beta chain) sequence and its context. Authors' data handling: The authors estimated nucleated cell counts from reference gene primer amplification. Sequenced by immunoSEQ multiplex PCR; TCRdb stores in-frame clones only, minus some. V and J calls and clone size are copied from that table; D and trimming were computed from the DNA. The sample consists of roughly 250,000 clones, over 75% of them appearing once. Trimming removed 1 base from V and 5 bases from J, with 11 bases in between. The CDR3 runs 14 residues. CDR1 is LGHNA, CDR2 YNFKEQ, per germline. The sample is drawn from a study of blood T cell repertoires in COVID-19. Turning to the study itself: PBMCs, B-cell-depleted T cells, or T cells provided the cDNA or gDNA that made up the material.

V is TRBV4-2 and J is TRBJ2-5; D unclear. This clonotype was obtained from a human donor in a cohort sampled during active COVID-19. The specimen sequenced was peripheral blood. The CDR3 DNA follows: TGTGCCAGCAGCCAAGGGCGCGGAAGGGAGACCCAGTACTTC. Residues: CASSQGRGRETQYF.